This T cell receptor beta chain originates from a study of CD8+ T cells in alopecia areata. Concerning this clone itself: Its specificity is unknown.

cDNA prepared by RNA extraction and subsequent reverse transcription served as the template for sequencing. Assay: immunoSEQ multiplex PCR; the TCRdb copy retains only in-frame clones and omits some. The sample has 150,000 to 200,000 clones, roughly 60% seen once; the top ten hold just over 1%. Germline lookup yields CDR1 SQVTM and CDR2 ANQGSEA. The CDR3 extends over 13 amino acids. With 2 bases removed from V and 5 bases from J, the gap between germline ends came to 12 bases. Indicated treatment: oral pan-JAK inhibitor, 5-10 mg twice daily. Study-wide findings and caveats: Expanded CD8+ clones among the top 100, and scalp clonality, were significantly decreased by tofacitinib. Many expanded lesional clones persisted in scalp and blood during tofacitinib treatment.

The chain links TRBV29-1 to TRBJ2-5, with a tentative D call TRBD1 (6 bases). This TCR was recovered from a human donor with alopecia areata. The sequences come from CD4+ T cells sorted from blood, collected at week 24, from a patient treated with tofacitinib. Here the CDR3 reads CSVEISQGETQYF. The CDR3 DNA is TGCAGCGTTGAAATTTCCCAGGGGGAGACCCAGTACTTC.